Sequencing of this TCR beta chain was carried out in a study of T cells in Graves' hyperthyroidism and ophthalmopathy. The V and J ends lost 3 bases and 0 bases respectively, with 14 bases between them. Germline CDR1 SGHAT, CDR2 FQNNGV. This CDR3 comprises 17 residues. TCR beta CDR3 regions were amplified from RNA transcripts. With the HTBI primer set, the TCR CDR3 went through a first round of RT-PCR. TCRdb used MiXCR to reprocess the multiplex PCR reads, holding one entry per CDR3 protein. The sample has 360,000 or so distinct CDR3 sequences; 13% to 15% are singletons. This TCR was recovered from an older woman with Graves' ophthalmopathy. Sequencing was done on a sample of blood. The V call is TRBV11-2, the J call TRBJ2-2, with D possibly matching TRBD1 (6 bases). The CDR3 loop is CASSFSGTYANTGELFF. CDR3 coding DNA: TGTGCCAGCAGCTTTTCCGGGACATACGCGAACACCGGGGAGCTGTTTTTT. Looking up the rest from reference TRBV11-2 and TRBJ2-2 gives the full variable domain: EAGVAQSPRYKIIEKRQSVAFWCNPISGHATLYWYQQILGQGPKLLIQFQNNGVVDDSQLPKDRFSAERLKGVDSTLKIQPAKLEDSAVYLCASSFSGTYANTGELFFGEGSRLTVL.